These T cell receptor beta chains were read from a single sample in a study of OX40 agonist ivuxolimab in advanced cancers. Clones were sequenced by immunoSEQ multiplex PCR, and TCRdb holds only the in-frame ones, with some missing. Of 65,000 to 90,000 clones listed, roughly 90% are singletons. The sample consisted of CD4+ or CD8+ T cells sorted from blood, taken in a trial of the OX40 agonist ivuxolimab. These receptor sequences come from an adult with an advanced solid tumor such as melanoma, head and neck, liver or kidney cancer. Each CDR3 is given with its conserved first and last residue. D genes are given only for firm matches. Size values are once, few and many counts, or a class for expanded clones, and some rows have none.

d_gene	v_gene	j_gene	abundance	CDR3aa	CDR3nt
NA	TRBV5-8	TRBJ2-1	NA	CASSKERGSEQFF	TGTGCCAGCAGCAAAGAAAGGGGGAGTGAGCAGTTCTTC
NA	TRBV7-9	TRBJ2-7	NA	CASSPRKGVSYEQYF	TGTGCCAGCAGCCCGCGGAAGGGGGTGAGCTACGAGCAGTACTTC
NA	TRBV5-4	TRBJ2-3	NA	CASSRAQGPSTDTQYF	TGTGCCAGCAGCCGGGCCCAGGGACCGAGCACAGATACGCAGTATTTT
TRBD1	TRBV5-1	TRBJ1-1	NA	CASSLGGGTEAFF	TGCGCCAGCAGCTTAGGGGGCGGAACTGAAGCTTTCTTT
TRBD1	TRBV5-8	TRBJ1-1	NA	CASSTGQGARHTEAFF	TGTGCCAGCAGCACAGGACAGGGGGCGCGTCACACTGAAGCTTTCTTT
NA	TRBV19	TRBJ1-5	NA	CASRGGSNQPQHF	TGTGCCAGTAGAGGGGGGAGCAATCAGCCCCAGCATTTT
NA	TRBV19	TRBJ1-2	NA	CASTYGRGSYGYTF	TGTGCCAGTACCTACGGGAGGGGTTCCTATGGCTACACCTTC
TRBD2	TRBV27	TRBJ2-7	NA	CASSFGEGSREQYF	TGTGCCAGCAGTTTTGGGGAGGGGTCAAGGGAGCAGTACTTC
NA	TRBV25-1	TRBJ2-1	NA	CASSEWGAGSYNEQFF	TGTGCCAGCAGTGAGTGGGGTGCGGGCTCCTACAATGAGCAGTTCTTC
NA	TRBV5-6	TRBJ1-2	NA	CASSLGQNLYGYTF	TGTGCCAGCAGCTTGGGACAGAACCTCTATGGCTACACCTTC
NA	TRBV28	TRBJ2-7	NA	CAILMRGPLSEQYF	TGTGCCATACTTATGCGGGGGCCCCTCAGCGAGCAGTACTTC
TRBD1	TRBV30	TRBJ1-1	NA	CAWGDRARKGMNTEAFF	TGTGCCTGGGGAGACAGGGCCAGAAAGGGTATGAACACTGAAGCTTTCTTT
TRBD2	TRBV5-1	TRBJ2-1	NA	CASSASGRAGSYNEQFF	TGCGCCAGCAGCGCCAGCGGGAGAGCCGGATCCTACAATGAGCAGTTCTTC
TRBD1	TRBV2	TRBJ2-7	NA	CASSDSGQGTREQYF	TGTGCCAGCAGTGATTCGGGACAGGGGACGCGCGAGCAGTACTTC
TRBD1	TRBV19	TRBJ2-1	few	CASRPTGRDEQFF	TGTGCCAGTAGACCGACAGGGCGCGATGAGCAGTTCTTC
NA	TRBV5-4	TRBJ2-7	NA	CASSPRLNAGEQYF	TGTGCCAGCAGCCCGCGACTAAACGCTGGCGAGCAGTACTTC
NA	TRBV11-3	TRBJ2-1	NA	CASSLRRGNEQFF	TGTGCCAGCAGCTTACGCAGGGGCAATGAGCAGTTCTTC
NA	TRBV19	TRBJ2-3	few	CASSIGRTQYF	TGTGCCAGTAGTATTGGTCGAACGCAGTATTTT
NA	TRBV21-1	TRBJ1-2	NA	CASKILDYGYTF	TGTGCCAGCAAAATACTCGACTATGGCTACACCTTC
NA	TRBV7-3	TRBJ1-1	NA	CASSLQGSGTEAFF	TGTGCCAGCAGCTTGCAGGGCAGCGGCACTGAAGCTTTCTTT
TRBD1	TRBV5-3	TRBJ2-7	NA	CARSLNGQENYEQYF	TGTGCCAGAAGCTTGAATGGACAGGAGAACTACGAGCAGTACTTC
NA	TRBV18	TRBJ2-3	NA	CASSRTDTQYF	TGTGCCAGCTCACGGACCGATACGCAGTATTTT
NA	TRBV5-1	TRBJ2-7	NA	CASSSTRDSISYEQYF	TGCGCCAGCAGCTCCACACGGGACTCGATCTCCTACGAGCAGTACTTC
NA	TRBV18	TRBJ1-1	NA	CASSPLITQGRAEAFF	TGTGCCAGCTCACCATTAATAACGCAGGGGCGGGCGGAAGCTTTCTTT
NA	TRBV25-1	TRBJ2-5	NA	CASSEPSLGRETQYF	TGTGCTAGCAGTGAACCCTCCCTTGGAAGGGAGACCCAGTACTTC
TRBD2	TRBV9	TRBJ2-5	NA	CASSTGLAGEGYQETQYF	TGTGCCAGCAGCACAGGACTAGCGGGAGAAGGGTATCAAGAGACCCAGTACTTC
NA	TRBV21-1	TRBJ1-2	NA	CASTEGQGDGYTF	TGTGCCAGCACCGAAGGACAGGGTGATGGCTACACCTTC
TRBD2	TRBV5-1	TRBJ2-2	few	CASSLRAGGTGELFF	TGCGCCAGCAGCCTCAGGGCGGGGGGAACCGGGGAGCTGTTTTTT
NA	TRBV19	TRBJ1-2	NA	CASSTGTWNGGYTF	TGTGCCAGTAGTACCGGGACATGGAACGGCGGCTACACCTTC
NA	TRBV6-6	TRBJ1-1	NA	CASSYPDRGTEAFF	TGTGCCAGCAGTTACCCCGACCGGGGCACTGAAGCTTTCTTT
NA	TRBV5-1	TRBJ2-1	NA	CASSLAPTRNEQFF	TGCGCCAGCAGCTTGGCCCCGACTAGGAATGAGCAGTTCTTC
NA	TRBV29-1	TRBJ1-1	NA	CSVRGPQGFTEAFF	TGCAGCGTTAGGGGACCTCAGGGATTCACTGAAGCTTTCTTT
TRBD2	TRBV5-1	TRBJ2-1	few	CASSFGGRSGGNEQFF	TGCGCCAGCAGCTTCGGCGGGAGAAGCGGTGGCAATGAGCAGTTCTTC
TRBD1	TRBV6-1	TRBJ2-1	NA	CASQTGITRDEQFF	TGTGCCAGCCAGACAGGGATTACAAGGGATGAGCAGTTCTTC
TRBD2	TRBV7-9	TRBJ2-7	once	CASSLRGSGSPDEQYF	TGTGCCAGCAGCTTAAGGGGGAGCGGGAGCCCGGACGAGCAGTACTTC
NA	TRBV6-1	TRBJ2-7	NA	CASSEADSYEQYF	TGTGCCAGCAGTGAAGCGGACAGCTACGAGCAGTACTTC
NA	TRBV5-1	TRBJ2-2	once	CASSAFRQNTGELFF	TGCGCCAGCAGCGCCTTTCGACAGAACACCGGGGAGCTGTTTTTT
NA	TRBV1	TRBJ1-3	NA	CTSSQGDRTSGNTIYF	TGCACCAGCAGCCAAGGGGACAGGACGTCAGGAAACACCATATATTTT
NA	TRBV5-1	TRBJ1-3	NA	CASSLEPGNTIYF	TGCGCCAGCAGCTTGGAACCTGGAAACACCATATATTTT
TRBD2	TRBV11-1	TRBJ2-7	NA	CASSAGLAKPYEQYF	TGTGCCAGCAGCGCCGGACTAGCGAAACCCTACGAGCAGTACTTC
NA	TRBV5-8	TRBJ2-7	NA	CASSFGQGSYEQYF	TGTGCCAGCAGCTTTGGGCAGGGGTCCTACGAGCAGTACTTC
NA	TRBV19	TRBJ1-4	NA	CATGGLPNEKLFF	TGTGCCACCGGGGGGCTTCCTAATGAAAAACTGTTTTTT
NA	TRBV5-1	TRBJ1-6	NA	CASSLTRPGVGRNSPLHF	TGCGCCAGCAGCTTGACCAGGCCGGGGGTCGGGAGGAATTCACCCCTCCACTTT
NA	TRBV25-1	TRBJ2-5	once	CASSASEGDETQYF	TGTGCCAGCAGTGCCTCCGAGGGGGACGAGACCCAGTACTTC
NA	TRBV19	TRBJ1-2	NA	CASSKEEGNYGYTF	TGTGCCAGTAGTAAAGAGGAGGGGAACTATGGCTACACCTTC
NA	TRBV28	TRBJ1-2	NA	CATEPTSGTIAEDYGYTF	TGTGCCACCGAGCCCACCTCCGGGACGATTGCGGAAGACTATGGCTACACCTTC
TRBD1	TRBV13	TRBJ2-5	NA	CASGTGTGETQYF	TGTGCCAGCGGGACAGGGACAGGAGAGACCCAGTACTTC
NA	TRBV19	TRBJ1-2	NA	CASSIVSDRNYGYTF	TGTGCCAGTAGTATAGTTTCAGACCGGAACTATGGCTACACCTTC
TRBD2	TRBV7-6	TRBJ2-1	NA	CASSSSSGTSNEQFF	TGTGCCAGCAGCTCATCGTCCGGGACTAGCAATGAGCAGTTCTTC
NA	TRBV5-4	TRBJ2-5	NA	CASSRGQETQYF	TGTGCCAGCAGCAGGGGCCAAGAGACCCAGTACTTC
NA	TRBV7-2	TRBJ2-7	NA	CASSLVGSTTYEQYF	TGTGCCAGCAGCTTAGTGGGTTCCACGACCTACGAGCAGTACTTC
NA	TRBV6-5	TRBJ2-5	NA	CASSSSPGRQETQYF	TGTGCCAGCAGTTCCTCTCCGGGGAGACAAGAGACCCAGTACTTC